This is a list of T cell receptor beta chains from one sample in a study of cytomegalovirus exposure and HLA in healthy donors. Here immunoSEQ multiplex PCR was the method, and the copy in TCRdb shows in-frame clones only, minus some. Among approximately 92,000 clones, about two thirds were seen once, and the ten largest hold around 8.4%. The sequenced sample consisted of PBMCs. Receptor source: a man aged 55 to 69 in good health and CMV-seronegative. Each CDR3 is given with its conserved first and last residue. Fields, in order: V gene, D gene, J gene, clone size, CDR3 DNA, CDR3 protein. A D gene is named only where the DNA matches it firmly. Where a row states a size, it is once, few, many or the class of an expanded clone; other rows omit it.

TRBV21-1,NA,TRBJ2-2,NA,TGTGCCAGCAGCAAAGGTGAAGGCGGGAGTCTGCACACCGGGGAGCTGTTTTTT,CASSKGEGGSLHTGELFF
TRBV28,TRBD2,TRBJ2-7,NA,TGTGCCAGCACCCTAGCACGGGGGGAGGGGTCCTACGAGCAGTACTTC,CASTLARGEGSYEQYF
TRBV27,NA,TRBJ2-3,NA,TGTGCCACCGGACTACCTTGGAGAGATACGCAGTATTTT,CATGLPWRDTQYF
TRBV14,TRBD1,TRBJ2-2,few,TGTGCCAGCAGCCTCCGACAGGGGGCCGGCTTGACCGGGGAGCTGTTTTTT,CASSLRQGAGLTGELFF
TRBV9,NA,TRBJ2-1,NA,TGTGCCAGCAGCGTGGGGGGTGGGGGGAGCTCCTACAATGAGCAGTTCTTC,CASSVGGGGSSYNEQFF
TRBV28,NA,TRBJ2-7,once,TGTGCCAGCACCTCATTCCAAGCCTCGGGCTACGAGCAGTACTTC,CASTSFQASGYEQYF
TRBV15,NA,TRBJ1-1,few,TGTGCCACCAGCAGGGAGACTGAAGCTTTCTTT,CATSRETEAFF
TRBV9,NA,TRBJ1-1,NA,TGTGCCAGCAGCGTTGGCGGCACTGAAGCTTTCTTT,CASSVGGTEAFF
TRBV7-8,NA,TRBJ1-5,NA,TGTGCCAGCAGCTTAGGGAGAGAAATCAATCAGCCCCAGCATTTT,CASSLGREINQPQHF
TRBV27,NA,TRBJ2-7,NA,TGTGCCAGCAGTCCCCCGGGACTGCCGACCTACGAGCAGTACTTC,CASSPPGLPTYEQYF
TRBV6-5,NA,TRBJ2-7,NA,TGTGCCACCGGAAGGGGTGCGGCCACACGCGACGAGCAGTACTTC,CATGRGAATRDEQYF
TRBV30,NA,TRBJ2-3,NA,TGTGCCTTTCAGCGGGGCACAGATACGCAGTATTTT,CAFQRGTDTQYF
TRBV18,TRBD2,TRBJ2-1,NA,TGTGCCAGCTCACTGGGACTAGCGGAGATCAATGAGCAGTTCTTC,CASSLGLAEINEQFF
TRBV19,TRBD1,TRBJ1-5,NA,TGTGCCAGTACCCTCGGGACAGGGATTCAGCCCCAGCATTTT,CASTLGTGIQPQHF
TRBV27,TRBD1,TRBJ1-1,NA,TGTGCCAGCATTCAAACCCCAGGGGGCTCTGAAGCTTTCTTT,CASIQTPGGSEAFF
TRBV6-5,NA,TRBJ1-3,NA,TGTGCCAGCAGTCGTACAGGCTTCGGAAACACCATATATTTT,CASSRTGFGNTIYF
TRBV6-5,NA,TRBJ1-4,NA,TGTGCCAGCAGTTACTCCCCCGGGGGGAGTGAAAAACTGTTTTTT,CASSYSPGGSEKLFF
TRBV5-1,NA,TRBJ2-7,NA,TGCGCCAGCAGCTGGGGGGACAGTAGCAACGAGCAGTACTTC,CASSWGDSSNEQYF
TRBV12-5,NA,TRBJ2-5,NA,TGTGCTAGTGGTCCTTCCTCCACTCGAACCCAGTACTTC,CASGPSSTRTQYF
TRBV6-5,NA,TRBJ2-5,NA,TGTGCCAGCAGGTTAAGCGGTGGGGAAGAGACCCAGTACTTC,CASRLSGGEETQYF
TRBV2,NA,TRBJ2-1,NA,TGTGCCAGCAGTGAATGGCCAGGGGAAGAGCAGTTCTTC,CASSEWPGEEQFF
TRBV9,NA,TRBJ2-3,NA,TGTGCCAGCAGCGGAACTAGCCGCACAGATACGCAGTATTTT,CASSGTSRTDTQYF
TRBV11-2,TRBD1,TRBJ2-6,few,TGTGCCAGCAGCTCCCTTACTGAAAGGGGGCGTGGGGCCAACGTCCTGACTTTC,CASSSLTERGRGANVLTF
TRBV4-2,NA,TRBJ2-2,NA,TGTGCCAGCAGCCAAGGGAGGCTAGAGAACACCGGGGAGCTGTTTTTT,CASSQGRLENTGELFF
TRBV28,NA,TRBJ2-3,NA,TGTGCCAGCAGTTTCCTAATACCTAGCACAGATACGCAGTATTTT,CASSFLIPSTDTQYF
TRBV7-8,TRBD2,TRBJ2-2,NA,TGTGCCAGCAGCACCAGTATAGCGGGAAACGGGGAGCTGTTTTTT,CASSTSIAGNGELFF
TRBV29-1,TRBD1,TRBJ1-2,once,TGCAGCGTTGGACAGGGGGCTGACTATGGCTACACCTTC,CSVGQGADYGYTF
TRBV11-2,TRBD2,TRBJ2-3,few,TGTGCCAGCAGCTTACGGCTAGCGGGAGCCACAGATACGCAGTATTTT,CASSLRLAGATDTQYF
TRBV10-2,TRBD2,TRBJ2-5,NA,TGCGCCAGTCGAGCGGGGGGGCAGTATGCGGCCCAGTACTTC,CASRAGGQYAAQYF
TRBV29-1,NA,TRBJ2-7,NA,TGCAGCGTTGGGGGAGCTTCCTACGAGCAGTACTTC,CSVGGASYEQYF
TRBV21-1,NA,TRBJ1-2,once,TGTGCCAGCAGCAAAGGGACAGGAGTTGGCTACACCTTC,CASSKGTGVGYTF
TRBV12-5,NA,TRBJ2-1,NA,TGTGCTAGTGGTTTGGTAACAGGGCTGGGTGAGCAGTTCTTC,CASGLVTGLGEQFF
TRBV5-8,NA,TRBJ2-3,NA,TGTGCCAGCCGAACCTCCATAATTCGGGAGCCCCTTAACACAGATACGCAGTATTTT,CASRTSIIREPLNTDTQYF
TRBV25-1,TRBD1,TRBJ1-5,NA,TGTGCCAGCAGTGGCCCAGGGGGGAGTCAGCCCCAGCATTTT,CASSGPGGSQPQHF
TRBV10-3,TRBD1,TRBJ1-1,NA,TGTGCCATCAGGCTAATAGGACAGGGAGGCACTGAAGCTTTCTTT,CAIRLIGQGGTEAFF
TRBV27,TRBD2,TRBJ2-1,few,TGTGCCAGCAGTTTGACTAGCGCTCGTCAATACAATGAGCAGTTCTTC,CASSLTSARQYNEQFF
TRBV11-2,NA,TRBJ1-1,NA,TGTGCCAGCAGCTTAAGGGGAGGAGGAGACACTGAAGCTTTCTTT,CASSLRGGGDTEAFF
TRBV27,NA,TRBJ2-7,medium-sized,TGTGCCAGCAGTTTAGGTCCACGGCGGGAGCAGTACTTC,CASSLGPRREQYF
TRBV29-1,TRBD2,TRBJ2-3,NA,TGCAGCACAACCCCGGGACTAGCGGGGAGCACAGATACGCAGTATTTT,CSTTPGLAGSTDTQYF
TRBV5-4,TRBD2,TRBJ2-3,few,TGTGCCAGCAGCTTGGATGGACTAGCGACAGATACGCAGTATTTT,CASSLDGLATDTQYF
TRBV13,NA,TRBJ2-5,few,TGTGCCAGCAGCTCGCTATCAGGGGAGACCCAGTACTTC,CASSSLSGETQYF
TRBV7-9,NA,TRBJ1-6,NA,TGTTCCAGCAGCTTAGATGGTCTTTCGGCAGGCCAATTCCCGGACCTCCACTTT,CSSSLDGLSAGQFPDLHF
TRBV5-1,NA,TRBJ1-2,NA,TGCGCCAGCAGCTTACAGGGTGGCGGCTACACCTTC,CASSLQGGGYTF
TRBV7-8,NA,TRBJ1-5,NA,TGTGCCAGCAGCGCCGTCGGGAATCAGCCCCAGCATTTT,CASSAVGNQPQHF
TRBV7-9,NA,TRBJ2-1,NA,TGTGCCAGCAGCTCTAGAGGGGGTTCTAGCTCCTACAATGAGCAGTTCTTC,CASSSRGGSSSYNEQFF
TRBV28,NA,TRBJ1-1,NA,TGTGCCAGCACCACTCCGGGGGGGTACATGAACACTGAAGCTTTCTTT,CASTTPGGYMNTEAFF
TRBV2,NA,TRBJ2-5,NA,TGTGCCAGCAGTCGGGGTATGGGAGAGACCCAGTACTTC,CASSRGMGETQYF
TRBV5-4,NA,TRBJ2-7,NA,TGTGCCAGCAGCTTCGGGGGGCCCCCTACCTACGAGCAGTACTTC,CASSFGGPPTYEQYF
TRBV5-4,NA,TRBJ2-3,NA,TGTGCCAGCAGCACCGTCGGAGTGAGCACAGATACGCAGTATTTT,CASSTVGVSTDTQYF